Here is one T cell receptor beta chain with its context. This sample is part of a study of cytomegalovirus exposure and HLA in healthy donors. The germline V gene has CDR1 MNHEY and CDR2 SMNVEV (reference sequence). The CDR3 spans 12 residues. 60 Vbeta and 13 Jbeta primers were used in PCR. The repertoire was sequenced with immunoSEQ multiplex PCR; TCRdb's copy has only in-frame clones and lacks some. Here the sample spans 100,000 to 150,000 clones, 78% being singletons. The chain joins TRBV27 to TRBJ2-5; TRBD1 might be the D (5 bases). The J call could be wrong; TRBJ2-7 is a better fit for the DNA end. The receptor was isolated from a female donor in good health and CMV-seronegative. Sequencing was carried out using PBMCs. This CDR3 reads CASRAQGHEQYF. DNA for the CDR3: TGTGCCAGCCGCGCCCAGGGCCACGAGCAGTACTTC.